The rows below give T cell receptor beta chains drawn from one sample of a study of cytomegalovirus exposure and HLA in healthy donors. Some clones are missing from TCRdb's copy, which holds only in-frame ones; the method was immunoSEQ multiplex PCR. This sample's table reports 50,000 or so clones. The sequencing input was PBMCs. These receptor sequences come from a man aged 35-49 years in good health and CMV-seropositive. The CDR3 runs from the conserved cysteine through the conserved F or W. The order of the fields is J gene, CDR3 length, V gene, CDR3 protein.

>TRBJ2-2|18|TRBV7-9
CASSLGLGQGESTGELFF
>TRBJ1-2|14|TRBV7-2
CASSLAQGALGYTF
>TRBJ2-2|12|TRBV19
CASSREAGELFF
>TRBJ2-7|13|TRBV29-1
CSVVVATDYEQYF
>TRBJ2-3|13|TRBV18
CASSPPSKDTQYF
>TRBJ2-2|14|TRBV5-5
CASSRGGGTGELFF
>TRBJ2-1|16|TRBV6-4
CASSDNPGGGQNEQFF
>TRBJ2-1|16|TRBV5-4
CASSLTSGGAYNEQFF
>TRBJ2-2|17|TRBV6-4
CASSDETSGASTGELFF
>TRBJ2-1|16|TRBV9
CASSVESGGPLNEQFF
>TRBJ1-1|14|TRBV6-1
CASIWDRLNTEAFF
>TRBJ2-3|15|TRBV19
CASSIRGREQDTQYF
>TRBJ2-5|16|TRBV13
CASSLLPRAPQETQYF
>TRBJ2-7|15|TRBV7-9
CASSLMGPGHYEQYF
>TRBJ1-4|16|TRBV11-2
CASSLGRGLRSEKLFF
>TRBJ2-5|18|TRBV7-9
CASSLYFGTGFSQETQYF
>TRBJ2-1|16|TRBV15
CATSRDLGGAYNEQFF
>TRBJ1-5|14|TRBV25-1
CASSTGGSNQPQHF
>TRBJ2-3|13|TRBV7-7
CASSPGTSDTQYF
>TRBJ1-2|14|TRBV19
CASSTRTGRLGYTF
>TRBJ2-5|15|TRBV5-1
CASSLVLAGEETQYF
>TRBJ2-1|12|TRBV30
CAWSPDDNEQFF
>TRBJ2-3|14|TRBV18
CASSDRDSTDTQYF
>TRBJ2-7|15|TRBV5-1
CASSPQGAIGYEQYF
>TRBJ1-1|13|TRBV29-1
CSVGGQGGSEAFF
>TRBJ1-4|14|TRBV2
CASSEGTGLVELFF
>TRBJ2-3|14|TRBV5-6
CASSQRRVRGTQYF
>TRBJ1-5|15|TRBV7-2
CASSPSGGSWQPQHF
>TRBJ2-7|13|TRBV7-9
CASSLGGRYEQYF
>TRBJ2-1|13|TRBV29-1
CSVELAAYNEQFF
>TRBJ2-2|13|TRBV5-1
CASRPELTGELFF
>TRBJ2-2|14|TRBV10-1
CASSLDYYTGELFF
>TRBJ1-1|15|TRBV7-9
CASQLTEIMNTEAFF